Listed below are T cell receptor beta chains from one sample, sequenced in a study of cytomegalovirus exposure and HLA in healthy donors. TCRdb's table, derived via immunoSEQ multiplex PCR, lists solely in-frame clones and lacks some. Here the sample spans 200,000 to 250,000 clones, around 81% being singletons. The sequencing sample was made of PBMCs. These receptors came from a woman aged 55-70 years in good health and CMV-seropositive. Each CDR3 is given with its conserved first and last residue. A D gene is named only where the DNA matches it firmly. Expanded clones are given a class, and other clones once, few, many or no size at all.

d_call	v_call	clone_size	j_call	cdr3_nt	cdr3_aa
NA	TRBV15	NA	TRBJ2-7	TGTGCCACCAGCAGAGACGGGATGTTCTCCTACGAGCAGTACTTC	CATSRDGMFSYEQYF
TRBD1	TRBV18	NA	TRBJ2-7	TGTGCCAGCTCACCGGGACAGGGGGAAACCTACGAGCAGTACTTC	CASSPGQGETYEQYF
TRBD1	TRBV4-1	once	TRBJ1-5	TGCGCCAGCAGCCTATCGGGCGGGACAGGGCTGCGCCAGCCCCAGCATTTT	CASSLSGGTGLRQPQHF
NA	TRBV30	NA	TRBJ1-1	TGTGCCTGGAGTGTCTACAGCCGGAACACTGAAGCTTTCTTT	CAWSVYSRNTEAFF
NA	TRBV19	NA	TRBJ1-1	TGTGCCAGTAGAGGGCGGGGGGTTGAGAACACTGAAGCTTTCTTT	CASRGRGVENTEAFF
NA	TRBV5-5	NA	TRBJ1-5	TGTGCCAGCAGCCGGCCCGGGGATCAGCCCCAGCATTTT	CASSRPGDQPQHF
TRBD1	TRBV4-1	NA	TRBJ2-7	TGCGCCAGCAGCCAAGCCTACCGGGACAGGGACTACGAGCAGTACTTC	CASSQAYRDRDYEQYF
NA	TRBV27	NA	TRBJ1-2	TGTGCCAGCAGTCCGTCGACAGTCTATGGCTACACCTTC	CASSPSTVYGYTF
TRBD2	TRBV4-2	NA	TRBJ2-2	TGTGCCAGCAGCCAAGAGACTAGCGGGATTTCAGGGGAGCTGTTTTTT	CASSQETSGISGELFF
NA	TRBV9	few	TRBJ1-2	TGTGCCAGCAGTGTTGACGGAGAAATTCATGGCTACACCTTC	CASSVDGEIHGYTF
TRBD2	TRBV19	NA	TRBJ2-7	TGTGCCAGTAGTATAGGATCCAGGACTAGCGGGAGGGGGAGCCACGAGCAGTACTTC	CASSIGSRTSGRGSHEQYF
NA	TRBV28	few	TRBJ2-1	TGTGCCAGCAGTCCCCTCAATGAGCAGTTCTTC	CASSPLNEQFF
NA	TRBV4-1	NA	TRBJ1-5	TGCGCCAGCAGCCAAGACGGCAGGGGCGGTCAGCCCCAGCATTTT	CASSQDGRGGQPQHF
NA	TRBV6-1	NA	TRBJ1-1	TGTGCCAGCCCGAATCAGGGGTACACTGAAGCTTTCTTT	CASPNQGYTEAFF
NA	TRBV5-1	once	TRBJ1-2	TGCGCCAGCAGCTTGTTATCCGGGGATGGCTACACCTTC	CASSLLSGDGYTF